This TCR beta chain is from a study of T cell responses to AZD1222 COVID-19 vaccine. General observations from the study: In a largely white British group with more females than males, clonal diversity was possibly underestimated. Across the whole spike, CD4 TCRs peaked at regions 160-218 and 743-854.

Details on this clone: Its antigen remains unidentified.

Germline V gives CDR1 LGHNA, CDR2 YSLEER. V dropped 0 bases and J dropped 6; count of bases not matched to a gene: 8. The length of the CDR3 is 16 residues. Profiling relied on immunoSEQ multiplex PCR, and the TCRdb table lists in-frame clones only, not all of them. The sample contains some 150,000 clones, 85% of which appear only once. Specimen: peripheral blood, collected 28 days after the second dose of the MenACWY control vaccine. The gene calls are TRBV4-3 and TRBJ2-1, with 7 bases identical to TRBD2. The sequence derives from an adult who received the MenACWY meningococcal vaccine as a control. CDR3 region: CASSQETSTFPNEQFF. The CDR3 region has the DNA TGCGCCAGCAGCCAAGAGACTAGCACATTCCCCAATGAGCAGTTCTTC.